A single sample gave rise to the 16 T cell receptor beta chains below, sequenced in a study of cytotoxic CD8 clonotypes in ibrutinib-treated CLL (dated by TCRdb to 2020 to 2022). Library prep was done by the immunoSEQ multiplex PCR assay. This is the immuneACCESS table as TCRdb keeps it, with only in-frame sequences that have V and J called. A part of the clones is gone; compared with another copy, unresolved V genes explain less than half, and the rest is unexplained. Within this sample are 150,000 or so clones, with about 80% of them counted one time only. Jointly, the top ten make up 25% to 30% of the sample. The sample's time point, from its label and the paper: eleven to twelve months on ibrutinib. Sample: PBMCs, taken after 12 months of ibrutinib treatment. All receptors derive from a human donor with chronic lymphocytic leukemia.

The chain carries TRBV5-1 and TRBJ2-3, with 10 bases identical to TRBD1. V lost 4 bases and J lost 2; bases outside the gene matches: 4. The CDR3 covers 15 residues. Looked up from germline, CDR1 is SGHRS and CDR2 is YFSETQ. The CDR3 protein is CASSPGQGSTDTQYF. CDR3 nucleotide sequence: TGCGCCAGCAGCCCGGGACAGGGGTCCACAGATACGCAGTATTTT.

This clone was detected once. This rearrangement joins TRBV28 to TRBJ1-5; D may be TRBD1 (6 bases). V shed 3 bases and J shed 4 bases, with 13 bases lying between them. The germline gives CDR1 MDHEN, CDR2 SYDVKM. The CDR3 loop spans 15 amino acids. The CDR3 bases are TGTGCCAGCAGTTTCCTGAGGGGGGGTAATCAGCCCCAGCATTTT. The encoded protein is CASSFLRGGNQPQHF.

This clone is a singleton in its sample. V gene TRBV27 combines with J gene TRBJ2-4; TRBD1 might be the D (6 bases). The V gene's germline CDR1 is MNHEY and CDR2 SMNVEV (reference sequence). This CDR3 contains 15 residues. Trimming removed 2 bases from V and 3 bases from J, with 11 bases in between. CDR3 protein: CASSLARGHKNIQYF. CDR3 bases: TGTGCCAGCAGTTTAGCCAGGGGCCACAAAAACATTCAGTACTTC.

J is TRBJ1-2 and V is TRBV5-1; D unresolved. V lost 0 bases, J lost 8 bases, and 11 bases lay in between. From germline, CDR1 is SGHRS and CDR2 YFSETQ. This CDR3 is 13 amino acids long. This CDR3 reads CASSLVGGEGYTF. The CDR3 coding sequence is TGCGCCAGCAGCTTGGTCGGCGGGGAGGGCTACACCTTC. The full variable domain, rest sourced from reference TRBV5-1 and TRBJ1-2, is KAGVTQTPRYLIKTRGQQVTLSCSPISGHRSVSWYQQTPGQGLQFLFEYFSETQRNKGNFPGRFSGRQFSNSRSEMNVSTLELGDSALYLCASSLVGGEGYTFGSGTRLTVV.

The genes are TRBV9 and TRBJ2-3, with D possibly TRBD1 on 6 matching bases. The germline gives CDR1 SGDLS, CDR2 YYNGEE. Between the trimmed V and J ends, which lost 4 bases and 5 bases, there was a span of 17 bases. This CDR3 spans 15 amino acids. The CDR3 coding sequence is TGTGCCAGCAGCTTTGGGGGCGTTGAGGGAGATACGCAGTATTTT. Translated, it gives CASSFGGVEGDTQYF. Using reference TRBV9 and TRBJ2-3 for the parts outside the CDR3, the full variable domain is DSGVTQTPKHLITATGQRVTLRCSPRSGDLSVYWYQQSLDQGLQFLIQYYNGEERAKGNILERFSAQQFPDLHSELNLSSLELGDSALYFCASSFGGVEGDTQYFGPGTRLTVL.

The gene calls are TRBV9 and TRBJ2-6; 10 nucleotides agree with TRBD2. Germline CDR1 and CDR2: SGDLS and YYNGEE. The CDR3 runs 18 residues. Germline trimming cut 0 bases from V and 1 base from J; bases unmatched to any gene: 4. CDR3 DNA: TGTGCCAGCAGCGTAGTAGCGGGAGGAGGTTCTGGGGCCAACGTCCTGACTTTC. Translating gives CASSVVAGGGSGANVLTF.

The chain uses TRBV28 and TRBJ2-2; D may be TRBD1 or TRBD2 (6 bases each). The CDR3 is 15 residues long. The V and J ends lost 7 bases and 0 bases respectively, with 12 bases between them. Germline V gives CDR1 MDHEN, CDR2 SYDVKM. The CDR3 sequence: CASIGGGSNTGELFF. In DNA, the CDR3 is TGTGCCAGCATCGGAGGGGGGTCGAACACCGGGGAGCTGTTTTTT.

V gene TRBV4-1 combines with J gene TRBJ2-3; 13 bases map to TRBD2. Trimming removed 0 bases from V and 5 bases from J; junction bases left unmatched: 17. The CDR3 length is 21 residues. Germline CDR1 MGHRA, CDR2 YSYEKL. DNA of the CDR3: TGCGCCAGCAGCCAAGATCTGGGCAGGGGGCGACTAGCGGGGGGACGAGATACGCAGTATTTT. It specifies CASSQDLGRGRLAGGRDTQYF.

V is TRBV11-1 and J is TRBJ2-7; either TRBD1 or TRBD2 may supply D (5 bases each). The CDR3 sequence is 15 residues long. Germline V gene data show CDR1 as SGHAT and CDR2 as FQDESV (reference sequence). V was cut by 4 bases and J by 3 bases, with 16 bases left in between. The CDR3 protein is CASSSGTGGFYEQYF. The DNA for the CDR3 is TGTGCCAGCAGCTCCGGGACGGGTGGTTTCTACGAGCAGTACTTC.

V gene TRBV29-1 combines with J gene TRBJ1-1; D remains ambiguous. This CDR3 has 14 residues. The germline V and J ends were trimmed by 2 bases and 7 bases, with 17 bases remaining between them. In germline, CDR1 is SQVTM, CDR2 ANQGSEA. The chain's CDR3 is CSVEPLHRLSEAFF. CDR3 DNA sequence: TGCAGCGTTGAACCCCTCCATCGGTTGAGTGAAGCTTTCTTT.

There are a few counts of this clone. Within the sample, other DNA sequences also encode this same CDR3. This chain connects TRBV5-6 to TRBJ2-2; no definite D call. This CDR3 is 11 amino acids long. Germline V gene lookup returns CDR1 SGHDT and CDR2 YYEEEE. The V and J ends lost 1 base and 6 bases respectively, with 1 base between them. The CDR3 nucleotides read TGTGCCAGCAGCTTGCCCGGGGAGCTGTTTTTT. Protein: CASSLPGELFF.

The chain employs TRBV7-9 and TRBJ2-1; tentatively, D is TRBD1 (6 bases). V lost 1 base, J lost 4 bases, and 11 bases lay in between. The CDR3 is 15 residues long. Looked up from germline, CDR1 is SEHNR and CDR2 is FQNEAQ (reference sequence). CDR3 sequence: CASSLGGTSYNEQFF. Here the CDR3 DNA reads TGTGCCAGCAGCTTAGGTGGGACAAGTTACAATGAGCAGTTCTTC.

This clone was observed a few times. The genes are TRBV28 and TRBJ2-7; D perhaps matches TRBD1 (6 bases). V shed 4 bases and J shed 2 bases, with 9 bases lying between them. This CDR3 comprises 13 residues. Looked up from germline, CDR1 is MDHEN and CDR2 is SYDVKM. The CDR3 DNA follows: TGTGCCAGCAGTTCGACAGGCCCCTACGAGCAGTACTTC. Its protein product is CASSSTGPYEQYF.

The V and J genes are TRBV4-1 and TRBJ2-5, with D unclear. V shed 2 bases and J shed 3 bases, with 16 bases lying between them. Germline values: CDR1 MGHRA, CDR2 YSYEKL. The CDR3 has 16 residues. CDR3 bases: TGCGCCAGCAGCCAAATGGGGTTGGCAGAAAAAGAGACCCAGTACTTC. Protein: CASSQMGLAEKETQYF.

The gene calls are TRBV5-4 and TRBJ2-2; D tentatively fits TRBD1 or TRBD2 (5 bases each). Per the germline V gene, CDR1 is SGHNT and CDR2 is YYREEE (reference sequence). The length of the CDR3 is 14 residues. Trimming pared 4 bases from V and 3 bases from J, leaving 10 bases between. CDR3 amino acids: CASSTRGDTGELFF. CDR3 DNA sequence: TGTGCCAGCAGCACCAGAGGGGACACCGGGGAGCTGTTTTTT.

The table lists this clone with a few counts. The chain is built from TRBV9 and TRBJ2-3, with 11 bases lining up with TRBD2. The CDR3 is made up of 14 amino acids. Germline CDR1 SGDLS, CDR2 YYNGEE. With V trimmed by 5 bases and J by 5 bases, 4 bases remained unmatched. The chain's CDR3 is CASSSGRAGDTQYF. In DNA form, the CDR3 reads TGTGCCAGCAGTAGCGGGAGGGCTGGAGATACGCAGTATTTT.